The 32 T cell receptor beta chains below were found in one sample sequenced in a study of T-cell memory formation after mild COVID-19. TCRdb called the 5' RACE reads again in MiXCR, with one record for every CDR3 protein. The data show fewer than 700,000 distinct CDR3 sequences, less than 25% seen once. The sequenced sample consisted of PBMCs or a T cell subset sorted from them (not recorded which). The receptors here all came from an adult woman who had mild COVID-19 (a few samples of this study predate the infection). Cell type and time point are not known.

There are many counts of this clonotype. The chain combines TRBV7-3 with TRBJ1-1; 7 bases map to TRBD1. V was clipped by 4 bases and J by 5 bases; unmatched bases: 10. Germline V gives CDR1 SGHTA, CDR2 FQGTGA. The CDR3 is 15 residues long. This CDR3 reads CASSSGAGGGTEAFF. The CDR3, as DNA: TGTGCCAGCAGCTCCGGCGCAGGGGGTGGTACTGAAGCTTTCTTT.

This clonotype was detected only a few times. The rearrangement joins TRBV6-1 to TRBJ2-2, with 8 positions matching TRBD1. V lost 4 bases and J lost 6; bases outside the gene matches: 10. CDR1 is MNHNS and CDR2 is SASEGT in the germline V gene. The CDR3 spans 16 residues. The DNA of the CDR3 is TGTGCCAGCAGTGCCAGGACAGGGTCTTACGCCGGGGAGCTGTTTTTT. Protein: CASSARTGSYAGELFF.

The chain carries TRBV7-2 and TRBJ2-5; the D call may be TRBD1 or TRBD2 (5 bases each). Germline V lookup: CDR1 SGHTA, CDR2 FQGNSA. The V gene lost 5 bases and the J gene lost 5 bases, with 12 bases spanning the gap. CDR3 length equals 13 residues. CDR3 sequence reads: CASSRGAMETQYF. The DNA for the CDR3 is TGTGCCAGCAGCCGAGGGGCAATGGAGACCCAGTACTTC.

The V call is TRBV7-2, the J call TRBJ2-3; D assignment may be TRBD1 or TRBD2 (5 bases each). CDR3 size: 15 residues. Germline values: CDR1 SGHTA, CDR2 FQGNSA. Trimming removed 5 bases at V and 4 bases at J, with 16 bases between. CDR3 amino acids: CASSPPGKGPDTQYF. DNA of the CDR3: TGTGCCAGCAGCCCCCCGGGGAAGGGGCCAGATACGCAGTATTTT.

The chain links TRBV7-8 to TRBJ1-2; D is ambiguous. The length of the CDR3 is 13 residues. Germline V gene sequence: CDR1 SGHVS, CDR2 FQNEAQ. The V gene lost 4 bases and the J gene lost 6 bases, with 12 bases spanning the gap. The CDR3 loop is CASSSATQDGYTF. Written as DNA, the CDR3 is TGTGCCAGCAGCTCCGCTACGCAGGATGGCTACACCTTC.

The V gene is TRBV5-1, the J gene TRBJ2-3, with D maybe TRBD1 (6 bases). CDR3 length: 15 residues. Germline-derived CDR1 and CDR2 are SGHRS and YFSETQ. Trimming pared 3 bases from V and 2 bases from J, leaving 13 bases between. In DNA, the CDR3 is TGCGCCAGCAGCTCCTCCGGACAGCCCACAGATACGCAGTATTTT. Translation gives CASSSSGQPTDTQYF.

This clonotype was counted ten times or more. V gene TRBV28 combines with J gene TRBJ1-1; a weak D match, TRBD1 (5 bases). V gave up 7 bases and J gave up 6 bases, with 15 bases separating them. This CDR3 spans 13 amino acids. The germline V gene encodes CDR1 MDHEN and CDR2 SYDVKM. CDR3 sequence (DNA): TGTGCCAGCACAGTTTGGGGGATTCCTGAAGCTTTCTTT. This sequence encodes CASTVWGIPEAFF.

V gene TRBV10-2 combines with J gene TRBJ2-1; D unresolved. CDR1 and CDR2 from the germline V gene are WSHSY and SAAADI. This CDR3 spans 15 amino acids. V shed 5 bases and J shed 2 bases, with 13 bases lying between them. DNA for the CDR3: TGCGCCAGCAGTAGAGTGGGCTCCCCCTACAATGAGCAGTTCTTC. It codes for CASSRVGSPYNEQFF.

V and J are TRBV10-3 and TRBJ2-7, with TRBD1 matching 7 bases. Per the germline V gene, CDR1 is ENHRY and CDR2 is SYGVKD. The CDR3 totals 13 residues. J was trimmed by 0 bases and V by 8 bases; bases with no gene match: 4. The CDR3 here is CAILRDSSYEQYF. The CDR3 bases are TGTGCCATCCTCCGGGACAGCTCCTACGAGCAGTACTTC.

The chain is built from TRBV5-1 and TRBJ2-3, with 8 bases aligning to TRBD1. The CDR3 covers 15 residues. V shed 4 bases and J 0 bases; nucleotides not matched to a gene: 4. Germline values: CDR1 SGHRS, CDR2 YFSETQ. CDR3 sequence reads: CASSRWTGSTDTQYF. The CDR3 region has the DNA TGCGCCAGCAGCCGGTGGACAGGGAGCACAGATACGCAGTATTTT.

This clonotype has a handful of counts. The chain links TRBV5-5 to TRBJ2-1; D is ambiguous. The length of the CDR3 is 14 residues. Looked up from germline, CDR1 is SGHKS and CDR2 is YYEKEE (reference sequence). V lost 0 bases to trimming and J lost 5 bases, with 9 bases between them. The CDR3 protein is CASSLVGSNNEQFF. CDR3 coding DNA: TGTGCCAGCAGCTTGGTCGGCAGCAACAATGAGCAGTTCTTC.

The rearrangement links TRBV11-2 to TRBJ1-5, with D hard to call. V was shortened by 5 bases and J by 7 bases, with 12 bases between the two germline ends. The CDR3 contains 13 residues. In germline, CDR1 is SGHAT, CDR2 FQNNGV. The CDR3 loop is CASSRSRRQPQHF. CDR3 DNA sequence: TGTGCCAGCAGCCGGAGTAGGAGGCAGCCCCAGCATTTT.

This clonotype was seen more than once but under ten times. The gene calls are TRBV14 and TRBJ2-7, with TRBD1 matching over 7 bases. The CDR3 is made up of 12 amino acids. V dropped 8 bases and J dropped 3; count of bases not matched to a gene: 4. CDR1 and CDR2 from the germline V gene are SGHDN and FVKESK. The CDR3 nucleotides read TGTGCCAGCGGACAGGCCAACTACGAGCAGTACTTC. Amino acids: CASGQANYEQYF.

The chain couples TRBV14 to TRBJ2-5, with D possibly being TRBD1 or TRBD2 (7 bases each). The CDR3 sequence is 18 residues long. From germline, CDR1 is SGHDN and CDR2 FVKESK. Trimming stripped 1 base from V and 2 bases from J, with 20 bases between. CDR3 loop: CASSQGPFYRGGQETQYF. DNA of the CDR3: TGTGCCAGCAGCCAAGGGCCCTTCTACAGGGGAGGGCAAGAGACCCAGTACTTC.

The V and J genes are TRBV4-1 and TRBJ1-4, with D possibly matching TRBD1 (5 bases). The CDR3 runs to 14 residues. The V and J ends lost 4 bases and 8 bases respectively, with 14 bases between them. Germline V gives CDR1 MGHRA, CDR2 YSYEKL. The CDR3 sequence: CASSLGAYQEKLFF. The CDR3 region has the DNA TGCGCCAGCAGCCTAGGGGCCTACCAGGAAAAACTGTTTTTT.

The rearrangement links TRBV9 to TRBJ2-3; 14 bases match TRBD2. The CDR3 has 17 amino acids. Germline CDR1 is SGDLS and CDR2 is YYNGEE. V lost 5 bases to trimming and J lost 4 bases; unmatched junction nucleotides: 9. CDR3 nucleotide sequence: TGTGCCAGCAGTAGGGGACTAGCGGGAGTCGGTCCAGATACGCAGTATTTT. This sequence encodes CASSRGLAGVGPDTQYF.

In its sample, this clonotype was seen a few times. V usage is TRBV12-3 or TRBV12-4 and J usage is TRBJ1-6; D is perhaps TRBD1 (6 bases). The V end lost 6 bases, the J end lost 2 bases, and 14 bases lay between the germline ends. This CDR3 is 16 amino acids long. CDR3 in amino acids: CASRMGGAAYNSPLHF. Here the CDR3 DNA reads TGTGCCAGCAGAATGGGGGGGGCGGCCTATAATTCACCCCTCCACTTT.

This clonotype was detected only a few times. This chain uses TRBV3-1 with TRBJ2-7; D is possibly TRBD1 or TRBD2 (6 bases each). V was pared by 0 bases and J by 3 bases, with 12 bases between. The CDR3 is 15 residues long. CDR1 is LGHDT, CDR2 YNNKEL, per germline (reference sequence). CDR3 coding DNA: TGTGCCAGCAGCCAAGATCGGGGGCGGAACTACGAGCAGTACTTC. Translated, it gives CASSQDRGRNYEQYF.

This rearrangement joins TRBV6-6 to TRBJ2-7; TRBD1 aligns across 11 bases. V shed 2 bases, J shed 1 base, and the junction held 7 bases outside the gene matches. This CDR3 has 17 amino acids. Per germline, CDR1 MNHNY and CDR2 SVGAGI (reference sequence). The CDR3 DNA reads as TGTGCCAGCAGTTACCGTCCCCGGGACAGGGGGTCCTACGAGCAGTACTTC. Its translation: CASSYRPRDRGSYEQYF.

This clonotype was seen more than once but under ten times. At one end the junction does not follow the germline gene, possibly because of a read error. The chain has TRBV11-2 and TRBJ2-1; D possibly corresponds to TRBD2 (5 bases). The length of the CDR3 is 14 residues. CDR1 is SGHAT, CDR2 FQNNGV, per germline. The CDR3 DNA reads TGTGCCAGCAGCTTAAGGTGGGCGGGCAGCCCCCGAATCTTC. Translated, it gives CASSLRWAGSPRIF.

This clonotype was seen a handful of times. This chain joins TRBV24-1 and TRBJ2-3; 7 bases match TRBD1. Germline V gene sequence: CDR1 KGHDR, CDR2 SFDVKD. The CDR3 contains 15 residues. With V trimmed by 0 bases and J by 2 bases, 1 base remained unmatched. DNA of the CDR3: TGTGCCACCAGTGATTTGGGACAGGACACAGATACGCAGTATTTT. Translated: CATSDLGQDTDTQYF.

This clonotype came up many times. The CDR3 DNA follows: TGTGCCAGCAGAGCAAACAGGGATCGAGCTTTCTTT. It specifies CASRANRDRAFF. The V gene is TRBV6-1, the J gene TRBJ1-1, with D possibly matching TRBD1 (6 bases). Germline CDR1 reads MNHNS; CDR2 reads SASEGT. Trimming cost V 6 bases and J 10 bases, with 15 bases left between them. This CDR3 is built from 12 residues.

The V and J genes are TRBV5-1 and TRBJ2-3; 10 nucleotides line up with TRBD2. The germline gives CDR1 SGHRS, CDR2 YFSETQ. The CDR3 has 15 amino acids. V dropped 2 bases and J dropped 5; count of bases not matched to a gene: 5. The CDR3 DNA follows: TGCGCCAGCAGCTTTGGACTAGCGGCGGGAGATACGCAGTATTTT. It is translated as CASSFGLAAGDTQYF.

V is TRBV20-1 and J is TRBJ2-1; perhaps TRBD1 as D (5 bases). Germline CDR1 DFQATT, CDR2 SNEGSKA (reference sequence). The CDR3 is made up of 15 amino acids. V was shortened by 3 bases and J by 8 bases, with 20 bases between the two germline ends. The CDR3 DNA follows: TGCAGTGCTAGTGGGGTAGCCCTAGGGGCCCATGAGCAGTTCTTC. It yields the protein CSASGVALGAHEQFF.

This sequence joins TRBV24-1 and TRBJ2-7; the D gene is possibly TRBD1 (6 bases). Trimming stripped 2 bases from V and 1 base from J, with 8 bases between. The CDR3 is made up of 14 amino acids. Germline V gives CDR1 KGHDR, CDR2 SFDVKD. CDR3 residues: CATSDYRVSYEQYF. The CDR3 DNA is TGTGCCACCAGTGATTACAGGGTATCCTACGAGCAGTACTTC.

This clonotype was seen a handful of times. The genes are TRBV12-3 or TRBV12-4 and TRBJ1-2; D remains ambiguous. There are 13 residues in the CDR3. Trimming stripped 0 bases from V and 8 bases from J, with 10 bases between. In nucleotides, the CDR3 is TGTGCCAGCAGTTTAGCGGGATCCCTGGGCTACACCTTC. Translation gives CASSLAGSLGYTF.

This clonotype came up a few times. The V and J genes are TRBV14 and TRBJ2-1, with D uncertain. Trimming stripped 0 bases from V and 0 bases from J, with 9 bases between. From germline, CDR1 is SGHDN and CDR2 FVKESK. There are 16 residues in the CDR3. CDR3 region: CASSQESAVSYNEQFF. CDR3 bases: TGTGCCAGCAGCCAAGAATCGGCAGTCTCCTACAATGAGCAGTTCTTC.

The genes are TRBV12-3 or TRBV12-4 and TRBJ2-5; 7 bases agree with TRBD1. With 1 base clipped from V and 3 bases from J, the junction kept 5 bases outside the gene matches. This CDR3 contains 15 residues. The CDR3 region has the DNA TGTGCCAGCAGTTTAGTGTTCAGGGGGAAAGAGACCCAGTACTTC. It encodes CASSLVFRGKETQYF.

This clonotype was seen a few times. Here the CDR3 reads CASSYGMTSTDTQYF. In nucleotides, the CDR3 is TGTGCCAGCAGTTACGGGATGACTAGCACAGATACGCAGTATTTT. V usage is TRBV6-5 and J usage is TRBJ2-3; D gene unclear. The CDR3 loop spans 15 amino acids. V was trimmed by 2 bases and J by 0 bases, leaving 9 bases between them. The germline V gene encodes CDR1 MNHEY and CDR2 SVGAGI.

This chain uses TRBV7-2 with TRBJ1-2; TRBD1 matches 10 bases. V lost 3 bases to trimming and J lost 5 bases; unmatched junction nucleotides: 6. From germline, CDR1 is SGHTA and CDR2 FQGNSA. The CDR3 is 15 residues long. The CDR3 sequence is CASSLVGGQGYGYTF. CDR3 bases: TGTGCCAGCAGCTTGGTGGGGGGACAGGGGTATGGCTACACCTTC.

This rearrangement joins TRBV6-2 or TRBV6-3 to TRBJ2-7, with 9 bases lining up with TRBD1. This CDR3 has 16 residues. The V gene end was trimmed by 7 bases and the J gene end by 3 bases; junction bases not matched to a gene: 13. Germline V gene lookup returns CDR1 MNHEY and CDR2 SVGEGT. The CDR3 here is CASIMPPGTGRYEQYF. CDR3 bases: TGTGCCAGCATCATGCCCCCCGGGACAGGGCGCTACGAGCAGTACTTC.

The chain has TRBV19 and TRBJ1-2; 9 bases match TRBD1. J lost 8 bases, V lost 9 bases, and 10 bases had no gene match. Germline CDR1 reads LNHDA; CDR2 reads SQIVND (reference sequence). CDR3 length equals 13 residues. The CDR3 DNA reads as TGTGCCAGCAACACCGGGACAGGGTTCGGCTACACCTTC. It is translated as CASNTGTGFGYTF. Using reference TRBV19 and TRBJ1-2 for the parts outside the CDR3, the full variable domain is DGGITQSPKYLFRKEGQNVTLSCEQNLNHDAMYWYRQDPGQGLRLIYYSQIVNDFQKGDIAEGYSVSREKKESFPLTVTSAQKNPTAFYLCASNTGTGFGYTFGSGTRLTVV.